The rows below give T cell receptor beta chains drawn from one sample of a study of T cell changes during pregnancy in multiple sclerosis. Some clones are missing from TCRdb's copy, which holds only in-frame ones; the method was immunoSEQ multiplex PCR. The table shows about 64,000 clones, with roughly 87% occurring only once. The input for sequencing was peripheral blood, taken in the second trimester of pregnancy. These receptors came from a female donor in good health, enrolled as a control in a pregnancy study. Each CDR3 is given with its conserved first and last residue. A D gene is named only where the DNA matches it firmly.

14	TRBV9	.	TRBJ1-6	CASSVGLENSPLHF
14	TRBV15	TRBD2	TRBJ2-7	CATSMRTSGYEQYF
15	TRBV7-3	.	TRBJ1-1	CASSLLTAENTEAFF
13	TRBV28	TRBD1	TRBJ2-7	CATKTQGAHEQYF
12	TRBV6-5	TRBD1	TRBJ2-3	CASSKQTGGPHF
11	TRBV21-1	.	TRBJ1-4	CASTGGEKLFF
15	TRBV11-2	.	TRBJ2-7	CASSLDQGATYEQYF
19	TRBV13	TRBD2	TRBJ2-4	CASSVPTGTSGSVENIQYF
15	TRBV7-9	TRBD1	TRBJ2-3	CASCIGDRDADTQYF
14	TRBV2	.	TRBJ1-2	CASSDTTPGGGYTF
14	TRBV6-1	TRBD2	TRBJ2-1	CASRRTSGTNEQFF
13	TRBV5-1	TRBD1	TRBJ1-1	CASSKTGYTEAFF
14	TRBV9	.	TRBJ1-1	CASSVAGGNTEAFF
14	TRBV10-3	.	TRBJ1-1	CAISEAGDNTEAFF
13	TRBV29-1	.	TRBJ2-3	CTAGALLVDTQYF
16	TRBV6-6	.	TRBJ1-5	CASSPGWGRFNQPQHF
16	TRBV5-1	.	TRBJ2-3	CASSPGQTTVGDTQYF
14	TRBV27	.	TRBJ2-5	CASSLSGRRETQYF
16	TRBV2	TRBD1	TRBJ2-3	CASRRPGQIRTDTQYF
13	TRBV16	.	TRBJ1-1	CASSLLRNTEAFF
16	TRBV23-1	TRBD1	TRBJ2-7	CASSRTRTGSDYEQYF
15	TRBV14	.	TRBJ1-3	CASSQALGRGNTIYF
15	TRBV6-5	TRBD2	TRBJ2-1	CASTPQAGRYNEQFF
14	TRBV28	.	TRBJ1-1	CASSPPRGNTEAFF